This T cell receptor (beta chain) is drawn from a study of shared clonotypes between healthy human individuals. As for the study in general: Those who served as donors were a couple of women and a few men between the ages of 18 and 49.

Unsorted samples relied on some 90 million PBMCs, which served as the source of genomic DNA. V was cut by 0 bases and J by 7 bases, with 10 bases left in between. This CDR3 contains 13 residues. The germline gives CDR1 MNHNY, CDR2 SVGAGI (reference sequence). The sequencing of unsorted PBMC DNA took place on ten immunoSEQ deep assay plates. As handled by the study authors: From ImmunoSEQ came sequences covering only the junction and carrying no quality scores, so filtering differed. The protocol was immunoSEQ multiplex PCR, while the TCRdb copy is restricted to in-frame clones and leaves out a portion. Clone size and the V and J calls come from that table; the DNA yielded D and trimming. The table shows 550,000 to 600,000 clones, with about 80% occurring only once.

The sample was PBMCs. The chain has TRBV6-6 and TRBJ2-7, with D possibly TRBD1 on 6 matching bases. The receptor was isolated from a woman in her thirties or forties in good health. Some clones in this sample may be carry-over from other donors' samples. The CDR3 DNA is TGTGCCAGCAGTTACTCGGGGGCAGGGGAGCAGTACTTC. It encodes CASSYSGAGEQYF.